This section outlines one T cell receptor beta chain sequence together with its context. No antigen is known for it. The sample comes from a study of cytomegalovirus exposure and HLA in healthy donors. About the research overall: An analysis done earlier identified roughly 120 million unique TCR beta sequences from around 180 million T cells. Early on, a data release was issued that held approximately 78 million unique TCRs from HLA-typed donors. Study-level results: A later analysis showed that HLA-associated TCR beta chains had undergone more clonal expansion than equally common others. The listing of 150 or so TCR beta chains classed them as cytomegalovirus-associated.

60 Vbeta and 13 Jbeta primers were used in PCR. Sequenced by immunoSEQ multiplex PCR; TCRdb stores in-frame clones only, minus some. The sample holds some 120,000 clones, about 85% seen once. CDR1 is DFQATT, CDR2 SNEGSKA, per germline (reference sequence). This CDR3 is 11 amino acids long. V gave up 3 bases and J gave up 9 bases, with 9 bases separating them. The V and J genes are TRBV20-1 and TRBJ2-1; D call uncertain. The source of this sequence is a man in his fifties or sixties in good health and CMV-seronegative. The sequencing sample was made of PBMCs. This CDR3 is CSASPKFEQFF. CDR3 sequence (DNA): TGCAGTGCTAGTCCTAAATTTGAGCAGTTCTTC.